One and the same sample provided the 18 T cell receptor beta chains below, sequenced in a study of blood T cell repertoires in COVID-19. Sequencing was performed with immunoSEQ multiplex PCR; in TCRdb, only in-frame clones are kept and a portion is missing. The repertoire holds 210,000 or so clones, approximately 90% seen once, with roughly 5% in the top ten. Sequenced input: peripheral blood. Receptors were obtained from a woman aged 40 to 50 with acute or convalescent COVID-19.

This CDR3 reads CASSIEAASGGLYNEQFF. The CDR3 DNA is TGTGCCAGTAGTATAGAGGCGGCTAGCGGGGGGCTATACAATGAGCAGTTCTTC. V gene TRBV19 combines with J gene TRBJ2-1, with 11 bases that match TRBD2. The CDR3 runs to 18 residues. After removal of 0 bases from V and 4 bases from J, the junction contained 8 bases not matched to a gene. CDR1 and CDR2 (germline): LNHDA, SQIVND (reference sequence).

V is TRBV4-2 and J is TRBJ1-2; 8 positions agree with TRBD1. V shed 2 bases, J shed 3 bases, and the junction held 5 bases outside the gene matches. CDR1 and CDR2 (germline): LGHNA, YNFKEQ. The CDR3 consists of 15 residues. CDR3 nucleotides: TGTGCCAGCAGCCAATATTCGACAGGGGACTATGGCTACACCTTC. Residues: CASSQYSTGDYGYTF.

The CDR3 coding sequence is TGTGCCAGCACTCTCTACGAGCAGTACGTC. It codes for CASTLYEQYV. This chain connects TRBV2 to TRBJ2-7; D uncertain. The CDR3 runs 10 residues. With 7 bases removed from V and 3 bases from J, the gap between germline ends came to 4 bases. The germline CDR1 and CDR2 sequences are SNHLY and FYNNEI.

The CDR3 region has the DNA TGTGCCATCTCGCCGGGGGGCCTGGGCACTGAAGCTTTCTTT. It yields the protein CAISPGGLGTEAFF. This sequence joins TRBV10-3 and TRBJ1-1; D is possibly TRBD1 (6 bases). Germline loops: CDR1 ENHRY, CDR2 SYGVKD. The length of the CDR3 is 14 residues. The germline V and J ends were trimmed by 8 bases and 4 bases, with 17 bases remaining between them.

In DNA form, the CDR3 reads TGTGCCAGCAGCTTAGGGGGCCTAGCGGGGAGAGACAATGAGCAGTTCTTC. Protein sequence: CASSLGGLAGRDNEQFF. The chain is built from TRBV11-2 and TRBJ2-1; 9 bases match TRBD2. The CDR3 spans 17 residues. Per germline, CDR1 SGHAT and CDR2 FQNNGV. With 1 base clipped from V and 5 bases from J, the junction kept 9 bases outside the gene matches.

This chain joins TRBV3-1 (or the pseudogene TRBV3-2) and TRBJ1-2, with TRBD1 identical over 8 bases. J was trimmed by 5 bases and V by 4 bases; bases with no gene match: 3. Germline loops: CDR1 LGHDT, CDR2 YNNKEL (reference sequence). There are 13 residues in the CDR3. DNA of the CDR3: TGTGCCAGCAGCCGGGACAGGCCGTATGGCTACACCTTC. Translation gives CASSRDRPYGYTF.

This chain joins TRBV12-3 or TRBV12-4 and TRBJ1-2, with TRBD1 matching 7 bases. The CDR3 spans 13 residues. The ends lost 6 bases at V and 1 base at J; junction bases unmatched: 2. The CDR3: CASRGTDNYGYTF. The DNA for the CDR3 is TGTGCCAGCAGGGGGACAGATAACTATGGCTACACCTTC.

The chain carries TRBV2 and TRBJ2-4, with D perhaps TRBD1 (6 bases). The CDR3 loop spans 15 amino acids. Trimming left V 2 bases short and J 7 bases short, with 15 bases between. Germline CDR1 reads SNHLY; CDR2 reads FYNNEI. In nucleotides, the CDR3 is TGTGCCAGCAGTGAACGACAGGCCAAAATGAACATTCAGTACTTC. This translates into CASSERQAKMNIQYF.

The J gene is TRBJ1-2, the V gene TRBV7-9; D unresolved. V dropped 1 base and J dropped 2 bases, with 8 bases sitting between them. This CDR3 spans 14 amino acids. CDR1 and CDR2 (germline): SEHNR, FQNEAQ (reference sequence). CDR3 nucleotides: TGTGCCAGCAGCTTAGGCCCAGGAAACTATGGCTACACCTTC. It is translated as CASSLGPGNYGYTF.

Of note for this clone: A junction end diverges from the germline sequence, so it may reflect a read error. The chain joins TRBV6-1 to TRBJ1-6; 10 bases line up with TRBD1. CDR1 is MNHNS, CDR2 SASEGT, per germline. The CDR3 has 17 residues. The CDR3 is CASREDRGRPYNSPLHF. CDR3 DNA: TGTGCCAGCAGAGAAGACAGGGGGCGCCCCTATAATTCACCCCTCCACTTT.

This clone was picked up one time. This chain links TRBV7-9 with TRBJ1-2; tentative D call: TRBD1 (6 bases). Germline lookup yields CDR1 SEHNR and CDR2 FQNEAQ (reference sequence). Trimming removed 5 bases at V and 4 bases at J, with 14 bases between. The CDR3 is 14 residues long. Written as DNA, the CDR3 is TGTGCCAGCAGCGTCTCTACAGGGTTCTATGGCTACACCTTC. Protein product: CASSVSTGFYGYTF. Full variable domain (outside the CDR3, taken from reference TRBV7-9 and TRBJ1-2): DTGVSQNPRHKITKRGQNVTFRCDPISEHNRLYWYRQTLGQGPEFLTYFQNEAQLEKSRLLSDRFSAERPKGSFSTLEIQRTEQGDSAMYLCASSVSTGFYGYTFGSGTRLTVV.

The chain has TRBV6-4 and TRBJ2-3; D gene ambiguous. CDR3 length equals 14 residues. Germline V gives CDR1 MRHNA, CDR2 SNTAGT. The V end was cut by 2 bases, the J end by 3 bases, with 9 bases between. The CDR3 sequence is CASSDRPGTDTQYF. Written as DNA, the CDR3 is TGTGCCAGCAGTGACAGGCCGGGTACAGATACGCAGTATTTT.

This CDR3 reads CASSQTLAAGGSGNTIYF. DNA of the CDR3: TGCGCCAGCAGCCAAACCCTCGCGGCCGGGGGGTCGGGAAACACCATATATTTT. V gene TRBV4-1 combines with J gene TRBJ1-3; D perhaps matches TRBD1 (5 bases). V was shortened by 2 bases and J by 4 bases, with 21 bases between the two germline ends. The CDR3 spans 18 residues. Germline V gene data show CDR1 as MGHRA and CDR2 as YSYEKL.

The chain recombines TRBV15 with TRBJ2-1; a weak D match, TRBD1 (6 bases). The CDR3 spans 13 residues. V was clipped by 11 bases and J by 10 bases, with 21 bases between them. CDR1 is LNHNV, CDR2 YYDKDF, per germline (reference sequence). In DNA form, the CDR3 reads TGTGCCGCCTCCCCCTTGGGGGCTGGGGAGCAGTTCTTC. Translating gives CAASPLGAGEQFF.

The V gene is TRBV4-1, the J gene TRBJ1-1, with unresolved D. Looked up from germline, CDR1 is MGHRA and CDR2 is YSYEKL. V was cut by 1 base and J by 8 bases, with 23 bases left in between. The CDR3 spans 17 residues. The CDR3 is CASSQGPLFVDIGEAFF. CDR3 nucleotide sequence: TGCGCCAGCAGCCAAGGTCCCTTATTCGTCGACATCGGCGAAGCTTTCTTT.

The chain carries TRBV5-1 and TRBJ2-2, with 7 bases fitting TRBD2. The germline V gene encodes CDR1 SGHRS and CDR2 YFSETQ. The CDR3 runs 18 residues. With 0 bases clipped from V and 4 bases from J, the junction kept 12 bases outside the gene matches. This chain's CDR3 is CASSLGSYPQRGTGELFF. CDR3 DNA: TGCGCCAGCAGCTTGGGGTCCTACCCCCAGCGGGGCACCGGGGAGCTGTTTTTT.

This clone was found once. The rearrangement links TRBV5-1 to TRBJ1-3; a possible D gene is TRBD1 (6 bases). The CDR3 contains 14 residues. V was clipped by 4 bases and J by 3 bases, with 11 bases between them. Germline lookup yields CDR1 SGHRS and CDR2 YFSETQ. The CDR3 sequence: CASSVRGNGNTIYF. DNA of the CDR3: TGCGCCAGCAGCGTCAGGGGTAATGGAAACACCATATATTTT.

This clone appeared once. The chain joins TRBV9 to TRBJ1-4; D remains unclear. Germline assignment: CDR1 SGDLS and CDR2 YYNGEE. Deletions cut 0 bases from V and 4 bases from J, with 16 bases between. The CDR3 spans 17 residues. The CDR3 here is CASSVEETPELNEKLFF. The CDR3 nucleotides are TGTGCCAGCAGCGTAGAAGAGACACCCGAGCTTAATGAAAAACTGTTTTTT.